A single sample is the source of the 6 T cell receptor beta chains below, sequenced in a study of blood T cell repertoires in COVID-19. Sequenced by immunoSEQ multiplex PCR; TCRdb stores in-frame clones only, minus some. The sample lists about 140,000 clones, approximately 81% occurring once. The sequencing sample was made of peripheral blood. Source of these receptors: an older woman with active or convalescent COVID-19.

This clone has just one count. The chain joins TRBV2 to TRBJ2-2; 11 bases fit TRBD2. Germline V gives CDR1 SNHLY, CDR2 FYNNEI. Losses at the gene ends were 6 bases for V and 3 bases for J; bases not matched to a gene: 3. CDR3 length equals 15 residues. The CDR3 region has the DNA TGTGCCAGCAGCGAGGGACTAGCGGACACCGGGGAGCTGTTTTTT. It encodes CASSEGLADTGELFF.

The chain recombines TRBV19 with TRBJ1-2, with a tentative D call TRBD1 (5 bases). V lost 5 bases to trimming and J lost 3 bases, with 10 bases between them. The CDR3 totals 13 residues. Germline-derived CDR1 and CDR2 are LNHDA and SQIVND (reference sequence). CDR3 protein: CASSADIDYGYTF. The CDR3 DNA reads as TGTGCCAGTAGTGCGGACATCGACTATGGCTACACCTTC.

CDR3 sequence (DNA): TGTGCCAGCAGCCCGCGAGGTAACAGGGGGCCCGAGCAGTACTTC. As protein: CASSPRGNRGPEQYF. The V call is TRBV28, the J call TRBJ2-7; 9 bases line up with TRBD1. The junction had 12 bases not matched to a gene; V was cut back by 6 bases and J by 6 bases. This CDR3 spans 15 amino acids. CDR1 MDHEN and CDR2 SYDVKM come from the germline V gene.

The chain carries TRBV6-2 or TRBV6-3 and TRBJ2-3; 9 bases are shared with TRBD2. Germline V gene lookup returns CDR1 MNHEY and CDR2 SVGEGT. The CDR3 covers 14 residues. Losses at the gene ends were 5 bases for V and 2 bases for J; bases not matched to a gene: 2. The CDR3 protein is CASSLAGTTDTQYF. CDR3 in DNA: TGTGCCAGCAGTCTAGCGGGAACCACAGATACGCAGTATTTT.

CDR3 DNA sequence: TGTGCCAGCAGCGTAGGGGGACAGGACAGTGAAAAACTGTTTTTT. This codes for CASSVGGQDSEKLFF. The chain carries TRBV9 and TRBJ1-4, with 8 positions matching TRBD1. Germline CDR1 and CDR2: SGDLS and YYNGEE. V gave up 0 bases and J gave up 7 bases; unmatched junction bases: 5. This CDR3 has 15 amino acids.

This chain joins TRBV29-1 and TRBJ1-1, with TRBD1 matching 7 bases. The germline gives CDR1 SQVTM, CDR2 ANQGSEA. The V segment lost 7 bases and the J segment 7 bases; nucleotides outside the gene matches: 3. The CDR3 contains 10 residues. The DNA for the CDR3 is TGCAGCGGCGGGACAGATGAAGCTTTCTTT. This gives the protein CSGGTDEAFF.